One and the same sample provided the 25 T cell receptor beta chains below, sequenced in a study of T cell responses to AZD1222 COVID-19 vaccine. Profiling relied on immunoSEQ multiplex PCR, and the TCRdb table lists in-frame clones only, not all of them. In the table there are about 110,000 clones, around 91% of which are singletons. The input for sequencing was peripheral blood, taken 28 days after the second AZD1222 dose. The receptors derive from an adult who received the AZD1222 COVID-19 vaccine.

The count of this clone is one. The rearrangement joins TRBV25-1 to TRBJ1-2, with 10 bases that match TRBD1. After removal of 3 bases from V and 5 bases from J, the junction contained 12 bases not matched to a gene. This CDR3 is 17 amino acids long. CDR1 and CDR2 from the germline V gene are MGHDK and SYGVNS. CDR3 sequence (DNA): TGTGCCAGCAGTGATGCCAAAACCGGGACAGGGGTTTATGGCTACACCTTC. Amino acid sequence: CASSDAKTGTGVYGYTF.

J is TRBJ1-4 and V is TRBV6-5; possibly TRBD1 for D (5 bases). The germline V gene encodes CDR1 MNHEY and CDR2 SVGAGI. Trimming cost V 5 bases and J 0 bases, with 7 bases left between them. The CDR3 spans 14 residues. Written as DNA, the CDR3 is TGTGCCAGCAGTCGACAGTCAACTAATGAAAAACTGTTTTTT. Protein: CASSRQSTNEKLFF.

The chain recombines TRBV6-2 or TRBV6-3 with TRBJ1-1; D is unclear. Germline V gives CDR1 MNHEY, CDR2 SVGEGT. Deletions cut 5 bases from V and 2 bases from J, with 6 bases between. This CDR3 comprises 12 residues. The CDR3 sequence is CASSAPNTEAFF. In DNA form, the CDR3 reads TGTGCCAGCAGTGCTCCAAACACTGAAGCTTTCTTT.

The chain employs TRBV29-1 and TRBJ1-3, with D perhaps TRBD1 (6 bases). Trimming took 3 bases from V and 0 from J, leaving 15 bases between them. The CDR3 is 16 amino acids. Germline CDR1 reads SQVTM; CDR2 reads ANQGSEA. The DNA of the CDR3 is TGCAGCGTTGAGCCCGGGGGCGGTAGCTCTGGAAACACCATATATTTT. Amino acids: CSVEPGGGSSGNTIYF.

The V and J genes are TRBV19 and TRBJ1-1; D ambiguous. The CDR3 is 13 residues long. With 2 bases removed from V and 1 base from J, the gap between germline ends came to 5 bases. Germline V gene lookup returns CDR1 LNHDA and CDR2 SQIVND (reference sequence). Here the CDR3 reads CASSITANTEAFF. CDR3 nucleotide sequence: TGTGCCAGTAGTATAACGGCGAACACTGAAGCTTTCTTT.

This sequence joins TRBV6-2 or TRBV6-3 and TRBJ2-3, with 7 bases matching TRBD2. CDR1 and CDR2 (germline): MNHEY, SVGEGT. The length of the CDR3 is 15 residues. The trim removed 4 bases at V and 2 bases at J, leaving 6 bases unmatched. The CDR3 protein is CASSFRGLTTDTQYF. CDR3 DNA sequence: TGTGCCAGCAGTTTTAGGGGACTAACCACAGATACGCAGTATTTT.

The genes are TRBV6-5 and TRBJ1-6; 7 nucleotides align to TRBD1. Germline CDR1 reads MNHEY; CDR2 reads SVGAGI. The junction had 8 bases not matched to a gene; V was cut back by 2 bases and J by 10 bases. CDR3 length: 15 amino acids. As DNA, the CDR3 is TGTGCCAGCAGTTACAGACAGGGAAGGAGCTCACCCCTCCACTTT. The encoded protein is CASSYRQGRSSPLHF.

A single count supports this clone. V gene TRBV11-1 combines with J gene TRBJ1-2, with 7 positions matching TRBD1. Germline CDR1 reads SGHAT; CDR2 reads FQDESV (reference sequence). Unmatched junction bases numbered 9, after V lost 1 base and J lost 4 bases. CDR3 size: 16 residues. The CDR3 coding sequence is TGTGCCAGCAGCTTAGGTGGTATTCGGGACAGCTATGGCTACACCTTC. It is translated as CASSLGGIRDSYGYTF.

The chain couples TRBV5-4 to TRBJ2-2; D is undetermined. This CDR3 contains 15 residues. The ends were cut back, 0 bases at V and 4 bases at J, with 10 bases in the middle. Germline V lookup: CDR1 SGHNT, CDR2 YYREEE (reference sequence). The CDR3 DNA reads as TGTGCCAGCAGCTTGGGTCTAGAAGCCACCGGGGAGCTGTTTTTT. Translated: CASSLGLEATGELFF.

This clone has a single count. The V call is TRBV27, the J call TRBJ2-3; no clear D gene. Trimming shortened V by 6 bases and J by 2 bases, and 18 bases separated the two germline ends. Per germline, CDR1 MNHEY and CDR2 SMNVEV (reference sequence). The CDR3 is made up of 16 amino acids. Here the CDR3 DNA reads TGTGCCAGCAGGCGTCGCCGGGCGGCTATCACAGATACGCAGTATTTT. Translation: CASRRRRAAITDTQYF.

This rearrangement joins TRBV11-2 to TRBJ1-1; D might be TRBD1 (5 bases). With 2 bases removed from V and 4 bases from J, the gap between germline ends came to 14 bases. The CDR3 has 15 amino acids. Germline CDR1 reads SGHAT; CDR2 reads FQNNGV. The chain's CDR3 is CASSLTGGGRTEAFF. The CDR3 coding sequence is TGTGCCAGCAGCTTAACAGGCGGGGGTCGCACTGAAGCTTTCTTT.

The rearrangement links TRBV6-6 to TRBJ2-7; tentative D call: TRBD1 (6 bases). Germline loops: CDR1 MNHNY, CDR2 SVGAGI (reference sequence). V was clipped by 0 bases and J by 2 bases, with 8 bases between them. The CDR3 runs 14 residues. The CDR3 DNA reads TGTGCCAGCAGTTACTCAGGACAGACCTACGAGCAGTACTTC. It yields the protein CASSYSGQTYEQYF.

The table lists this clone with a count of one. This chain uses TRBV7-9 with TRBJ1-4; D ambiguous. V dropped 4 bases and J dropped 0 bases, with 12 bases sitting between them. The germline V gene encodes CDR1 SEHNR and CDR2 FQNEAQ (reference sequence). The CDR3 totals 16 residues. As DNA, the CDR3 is TGTGCCAGCAGCTCCTGGACGGCCACAACTAATGAAAAACTGTTTTTT. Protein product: CASSSWTATTNEKLFF.

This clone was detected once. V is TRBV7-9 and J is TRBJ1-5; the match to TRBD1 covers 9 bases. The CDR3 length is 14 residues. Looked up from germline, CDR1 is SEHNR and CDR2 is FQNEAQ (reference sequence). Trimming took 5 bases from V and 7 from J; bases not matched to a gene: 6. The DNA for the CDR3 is TGTGCCAGCAGCCCAGGGACAGGGAGCCAGCCCCAGCATTTT. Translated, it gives CASSPGTGSQPQHF.

CDR3 nucleotides: TGTGCCAGCAGTGCTGGGGCGGTGACTGAAGCTTTCTTT. Residues: CASSAGAVTEAFF. The V and J genes are TRBV27 and TRBJ1-1, with D possibly matching TRBD1 (5 bases). The CDR3 runs 13 residues. V lost 5 bases and J 5 bases, leaving 12 bases between the germline ends. The germline V gene has CDR1 MNHEY and CDR2 SMNVEV (reference sequence).

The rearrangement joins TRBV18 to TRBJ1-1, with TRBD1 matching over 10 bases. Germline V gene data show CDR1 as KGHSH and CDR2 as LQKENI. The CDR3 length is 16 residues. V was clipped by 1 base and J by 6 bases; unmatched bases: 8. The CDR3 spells CASSPLSGTGASEAFF. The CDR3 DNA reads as TGTGCCAGCTCACCACTTTCCGGGACAGGGGCTTCTGAAGCTTTCTTT.

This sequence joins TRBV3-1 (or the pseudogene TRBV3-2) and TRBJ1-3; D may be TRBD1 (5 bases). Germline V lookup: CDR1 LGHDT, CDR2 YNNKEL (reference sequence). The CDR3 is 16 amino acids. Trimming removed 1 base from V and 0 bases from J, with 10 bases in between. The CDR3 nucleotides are TGTGCCAGCAGCCAAGGATGGACAAACTCTGGAAACACCATATATTTT. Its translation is CASSQGWTNSGNTIYF.

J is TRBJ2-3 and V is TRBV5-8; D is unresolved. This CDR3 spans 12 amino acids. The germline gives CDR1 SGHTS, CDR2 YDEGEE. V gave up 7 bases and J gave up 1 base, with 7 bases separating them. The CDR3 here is CASGTRTDTQYF. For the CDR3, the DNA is TGTGCCAGCGGCACCCGCACAGATACGCAGTATTTT.

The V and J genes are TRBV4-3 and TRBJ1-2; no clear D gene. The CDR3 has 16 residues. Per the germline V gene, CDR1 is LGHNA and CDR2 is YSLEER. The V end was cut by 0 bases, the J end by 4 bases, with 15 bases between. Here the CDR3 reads CASSQDNNPWGYGYTF. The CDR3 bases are TGCGCCAGCAGCCAAGATAATAACCCCTGGGGCTATGGCTACACCTTC.

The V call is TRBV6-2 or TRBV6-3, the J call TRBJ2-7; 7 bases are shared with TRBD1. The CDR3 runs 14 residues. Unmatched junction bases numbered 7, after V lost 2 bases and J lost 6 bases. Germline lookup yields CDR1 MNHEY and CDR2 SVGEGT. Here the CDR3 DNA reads TGTGCCAGCAGTTACCTCGGACAGGAAGGCGAGCAGTACTTC. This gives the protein CASSYLGQEGEQYF.

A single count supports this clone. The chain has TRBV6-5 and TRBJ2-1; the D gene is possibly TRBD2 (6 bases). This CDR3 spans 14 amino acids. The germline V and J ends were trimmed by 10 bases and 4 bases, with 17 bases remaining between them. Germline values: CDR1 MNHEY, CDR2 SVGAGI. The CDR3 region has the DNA TGTGCCACCAGCTGGCGCGGGGCTTACAATGAGCAGTTCTTC. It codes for CATSWRGAYNEQFF.

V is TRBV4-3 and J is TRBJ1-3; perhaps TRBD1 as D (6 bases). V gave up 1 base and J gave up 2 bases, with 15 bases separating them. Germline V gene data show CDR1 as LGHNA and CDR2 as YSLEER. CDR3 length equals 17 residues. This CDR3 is CASSQGRGGGPGNTIYF. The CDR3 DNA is TGCGCCAGCAGCCAAGGGCGGGGAGGGGGGCCTGGAAACACCATATATTTT.

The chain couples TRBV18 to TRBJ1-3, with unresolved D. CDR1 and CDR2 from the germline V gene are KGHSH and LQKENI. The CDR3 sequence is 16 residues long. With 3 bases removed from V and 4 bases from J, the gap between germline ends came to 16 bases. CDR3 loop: CASSPWTPTEGNTIYF. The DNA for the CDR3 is TGTGCCAGCTCACCCTGGACCCCCACCGAGGGAAACACCATATATTTT. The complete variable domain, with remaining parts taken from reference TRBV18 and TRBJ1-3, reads NAGVMQNPRHLVRRRGQEARLRCSPMKGHSHVYWYRQLPEEGLKFMVYLQKENIIDESGMPKERFSAEFPKEGPSILRIQQVVRGDSAAYFCASSPWTPTEGNTIYFGEGSWLTVV.

CDR3 sequence reads: CASSQDWGQGEGGHGYTF. CDR3 coding DNA: TGCGCCAGCAGCCAAGATTGGGGACAGGGGGAAGGCGGCCATGGCTACACCTTC. The gene calls are TRBV4-3 and TRBJ1-2, with 11 bases that match TRBD1. Germline CDR1 is LGHNA and CDR2 is YSLEER. Trimming took 0 bases from V and 6 from J; bases not matched to a gene: 12. This CDR3 is 18 amino acids long.

CDR3: CASSQSGPWNRDRGPSLYEQYF. For the CDR3, the DNA is TGCGCCAGCAGTCAATCGGGACCTTGGAACCGGGACAGGGGTCCCTCCCTCTACGAGCAGTACTTC. The rearrangement links TRBV23-1 to TRBJ2-7; 10 bases are a match to TRBD1. TRBV23-1 qualifies as an ORF whose function is uncertain. V shed 0 bases and J 3 bases; nucleotides not matched to a gene: 23. The CDR3 is 22 residues long.